This T cell receptor (beta chain) comes out of a study of T cell repertoires in cytomegalovirus infection. Across the whole study: Through public TCR beta signatures, both CMV infection and matching HLA type were indicated. Study-level points and caveats: Cumulative frequency of public TCR beta families picked out carriers of CMV plus the relevant HLA.

TCRdb re-called the reads through MiXCR, storing one row per CDR3 protein. The table includes 200,000 or so distinct CDR3 sequences, roughly 20% detected once. This CDR3 has 12 amino acids. The germline CDR1 and CDR2 sequences are SGHTA and FQGNSA. Trimming took off 2 bases at V and 7 bases at J, with 8 bases between the two ends. A note on this clonotype: Its cognate antigen is unknown. A much larger clone sits a single nucleotide away, making a read error possible.

This TCR was sampled from a human donor in good health (CMV status not recorded). Some clones in this sample may be carry-over from other donors' samples. The sequenced sample consisted of PBMCs. This chain uses TRBV7-2 with TRBJ2-5; D remains ambiguous. The CDR3, as DNA: TGTGCCAGCAGCTTATCCTTCGGGACCCAGTACTTC. It is translated as CASSLSFGTQYF.